One T cell receptor beta chain is described in this entry. The library targeted TCRbeta and was prepared with unique molecular identifiers. MiXCR, applied by TCRdb to the PCR reads, yields one record per CDR3 protein. This sample has about 400,000 distinct CDR3 sequences, with about 20% found just once. The data were taken from a study of T-cell reconstitution after alpha-beta-depleted transplantation in children. With 6 bases clipped from V and 1 base from J, the junction kept 14 bases outside the gene matches. The CDR3 runs to 17 residues. Germline V lookup: CDR1 KGHSH, CDR2 LQKENI. This sequence originates from a human donor who donated a stem cell graft to a child with acute myeloid leukemia. The sequenced sample was PBMCs from the stem cell graft donor, obtained from the stem cell graft. V usage is TRBV18 and J usage is TRBJ2-7, with TRBD1 matching over 8 bases. Here the CDR3 DNA reads TGTGCCAGCTCGCACACACTACTCAGGGGGCATTCCTACGAGCAGTACTTC. Amino acids: CASSHTLLRGHSYEQYF.